These T cell receptor beta chains were read from a single sample in a study of blood T cell repertoires in COVID-19. Sequencing was performed with immunoSEQ multiplex PCR; in TCRdb, only in-frame clones are kept and a portion is missing. The sample lists tens of thousands of clones, 88% occurring once. The material sequenced was peripheral blood. The receptors stem from a human donor in a cohort sampled during active COVID-19. Each CDR3 is given with its conserved first and last residue. The order of the fields is CDR3 DNA, CDR3 protein, J gene, clone size, D gene, V gene. D genes are given only for firm matches. The size field is filled for only some rows; it gives once, few, many or a size class.

DNA: TGTGCCAGCAGTATAACCCGGACTACCGAGCAGTTCTTC
CDR3: CASSITRTTEQFF
J: TRBJ2-1
size: NA
D: NA
V: TRBV6-5

DNA: TGTGCCAGCAGACGGACTAGCGGGGCGAACACCGGGGAGCTGTTTTTT
CDR3: CASRRTSGANTGELFF
J: TRBJ2-2
size: NA
D: TRBD2
V: TRBV27

DNA: TGTGCCAGCAGCGCCGGGACAGGGTATGTAGAGCAGTACTTC
CDR3: CASSAGTGYVEQYF
J: TRBJ2-7
size: NA
D: TRBD1
V: TRBV11-3

DNA: TGTGCCAGTAGATTAGACAGGAACTATGGCTACACCTTC
CDR3: CASRLDRNYGYTF
J: TRBJ1-2
size: NA
D: NA
V: TRBV19

DNA: TGTGCCAGCAGCTTGATTGTGGCGCTAGGTGGAAACACCATATATTTT
CDR3: CASSLIVALGGNTIYF
J: TRBJ1-3
size: NA
D: NA
V: TRBV7-9

DNA: TGTGCCACCAGCCGTGGCATACCTAATCAGCCCCAGCATTTT
CDR3: CATSRGIPNQPQHF
J: TRBJ1-5
size: NA
D: NA
V: TRBV15

DNA: TGCAGTGCTAGTCTCTCCGGGAGTAACAATGAGCAGTTCTTC
CDR3: CSASLSGSNNEQFF
J: TRBJ2-1
size: NA
D: NA
V: TRBV20-1

DNA: TGTGCCTGGAGCCCACGGGGGGGCGGTAATGAAAAACTGTTTTTT
CDR3: CAWSPRGGGNEKLFF
J: TRBJ1-4
size: NA
D: NA
V: TRBV30

DNA: TGTGCCAGCAGTCCTTGGGACAGGGGGGCGGATGAGCAGTTCTTC
CDR3: CASSPWDRGADEQFF
J: TRBJ2-1
size: NA
D: TRBD1
V: TRBV27

DNA: TGTGCCAGCAGCTCGAGCGTGGTAGCAGATACGCAGTATTTT
CDR3: CASSSSVVADTQYF
J: TRBJ2-3
size: NA
D: NA
V: TRBV9

DNA: TGTGCCATCAGTGAGTTTAGCGGGTGGGACTACAATGAGCAGTTCTTC
CDR3: CAISEFSGWDYNEQFF
J: TRBJ2-1
size: NA
D: TRBD2
V: TRBV10-3

DNA: TGTGCCAGCAGCTACCGCCTGACAGGGGATGACACCGGGGAGCTGTTTTTT
CDR3: CASSYRLTGDDTGELFF
J: TRBJ2-2
size: NA
D: TRBD1
V: TRBV7-7

DNA: TGTGCCAGCAGCTTAAGCCGGGGGGAGAATACGCAGTATTTT
CDR3: CASSLSRGENTQYF
J: TRBJ2-3
size: NA
D: TRBD2
V: TRBV7-2

DNA: TGTGCCAGCAGTGAAGCTAGCGAGGGAGCCAAAAACATTCAGTACTTC
CDR3: CASSEASEGAKNIQYF
J: TRBJ2-4
size: NA
D: NA
V: TRBV6-4

DNA: TGTGCCAGCTTCGGAACTAGCGGGAGGGCCGGCGACAATGAGCAGTTCTTC
CDR3: CASFGTSGRAGDNEQFF
J: TRBJ2-1
size: NA
D: TRBD2
V: TRBV28

DNA: TGTGCCAGCTCCGGTGGCAGGTCCTCTGGAAACACCATATATTTT
CDR3: CASSGGRSSGNTIYF
J: TRBJ1-3
size: NA
D: NA
V: TRBV18

DNA: TGTGCCAGCAGCTTAGGGGGGACAGTAGGAAACACCATATATTTT
CDR3: CASSLGGTVGNTIYF
J: TRBJ1-3
size: NA
D: TRBD1
V: TRBV7-2

DNA: TGTGCCAGCAGCTTGTCTGGAGGGAGCTCCTACAATGAGCAGTTCTTC
CDR3: CASSLSGGSSYNEQFF
J: TRBJ2-1
size: NA
D: NA
V: TRBV5-4

DNA: TGTGCCAGCGCCTCTAGCGGGAGAGGTCAAGAGACCCAGTACTTC
CDR3: CASASSGRGQETQYF
J: TRBJ2-5
size: medium-sized
D: TRBD2
V: TRBV5-4

DNA: TGTGCCAGCAGCTCACACAGTAACACCGGGGAGCTGTTTTTT
CDR3: CASSSHSNTGELFF
J: TRBJ2-2
size: NA
D: NA
V: TRBV7-9

DNA: TGTGCCAGCACCGGGACAGGGGGACGTAATTCACCCCTCCACTTT
CDR3: CASTGTGGRNSPLHF
J: TRBJ1-6
size: NA
D: TRBD1
V: TRBV27

DNA: TGTGCCAGCAGCTCCCGAGCATCCCCTAGCACAGATACGCAGTATTTT
CDR3: CASSSRASPSTDTQYF
J: TRBJ2-3
size: once
D: NA
V: TRBV7-8

DNA: TGTGCCAGCTCACCGAGGGCAGATACGCAGTATTTT
CDR3: CASSPRADTQYF
J: TRBJ2-3
size: NA
D: NA
V: TRBV18

DNA: TGTGCCACGCGGACTAGCGGGGCAGATACGCAGTATTTT
CDR3: CATRTSGADTQYF
J: TRBJ2-3
size: few
D: TRBD2
V: TRBV24-1

DNA: TGTGCCAGCAGCTTAGGTCTGGGCAGTATACAAGAGACCCAGTACTTC
CDR3: CASSLGLGSIQETQYF
J: TRBJ2-5
size: once
D: NA
V: TRBV7-2

DNA: TGCGCCAGCAATCGGCGGGACAGGACGGGAAGGAGCTTTTTT
CDR3: CASNRRDRTGRSFF
J: TRBJ1-4
size: NA
D: TRBD1
V: TRBV10-1

DNA: TGTGCCAGCAGCTCACGGAGGAGCTCCTACAATGAGCAGTTCTTC
CDR3: CASSSRRSSYNEQFF
J: TRBJ2-1
size: NA
D: NA
V: TRBV7-9

DNA: TGTGCCAGCACTAGCGGGACCACAGATACGCAGTATTTT
CDR3: CASTSGTTDTQYF
J: TRBJ2-3
size: NA
D: TRBD2
V: TRBV18

DNA: TGTGCCAGCACCCTAGCGGGGGGGCACGAGACCCAGTACTTC
CDR3: CASTLAGGHETQYF
J: TRBJ2-5
size: NA
D: TRBD2
V: TRBV7-9

DNA: TGTGCCAGCTCCCCGGGACTAGCGGCCCAAAACATTCAGTACTTC
CDR3: CASSPGLAAQNIQYF
J: TRBJ2-4
size: NA
D: TRBD2
V: TRBV18

DNA: TGTGCCAGCAGTGAGCAGGCAGGATACGAGCAGTACTTC
CDR3: CASSEQAGYEQYF
J: TRBJ2-7
size: NA
D: NA
V: TRBV6-1

DNA: TGTGCCAGGCCGGGACTAGGGAGGAACGAGCAGTACTTC
CDR3: CARPGLGRNEQYF
J: TRBJ2-7
size: NA
D: TRBD2
V: TRBV19

DNA: TGTGCCAGCAGCTTAGACAGGAAAGCCTACGAGCAGTACTTC
CDR3: CASSLDRKAYEQYF
J: TRBJ2-7
size: NA
D: NA
V: TRBV11-2

DNA: TGTGCCAGCAGCTTAAGGACAGGGGGCCTTGGAACTGAAGCTTTCTTT
CDR3: CASSLRTGGLGTEAFF
J: TRBJ1-1
size: NA
D: TRBD1
V: TRBV7-2

DNA: TGTGCCAGAAGCTTGTCCCATCTGCGGGGATTCTCCTACAATGAGCAGTTCTTC
CDR3: CARSLSHLRGFSYNEQFF
J: TRBJ2-1
size: NA
D: NA
V: TRBV5-3

DNA: TGTGCCAGCAGTTTAGAGTCAGGGTACAATTCACCCCTCCACTTT
CDR3: CASSLESGYNSPLHF
J: TRBJ1-6
size: NA
D: NA
V: TRBV27

DNA: TGTGCCAGTAGGACAGGGGGCACTGAAGCTTTCTTT
CDR3: CASRTGGTEAFF
J: TRBJ1-1
size: NA
D: TRBD1
V: TRBV19

DNA: TGTGCCAGCAGTTCCTCTAGCGGACTGCCAGATACGCAGTATTTT
CDR3: CASSSSSGLPDTQYF
J: TRBJ2-3
size: NA
D: TRBD2
V: TRBV6-2/TRBV6-3

DNA: TGTGCCAGCAGCGTGGGCAGGCCAGACGAGCAGTACTTC
CDR3: CASSVGRPDEQYF
J: TRBJ2-7
size: NA
D: NA
V: TRBV3-1/TRBV3-2

DNA: TGTGCCAGCAGCCGATCAGGGATTAATGAAAAACTGTTTTTT
CDR3: CASSRSGINEKLFF
J: TRBJ1-4
size: NA
D: NA
V: TRBV28

DNA: TGTGCCAGCTCACCAACGGTAACCGGGGAGCTGTTTTTT
CDR3: CASSPTVTGELFF
J: TRBJ2-2
size: few
D: NA
V: TRBV18

DNA: TGTGCCAGCAGTTTACTAACAGGGAGCTATGGCTACACCTTC
CDR3: CASSLLTGSYGYTF
J: TRBJ1-2
size: NA
D: NA
V: TRBV28

DNA: TGTGCCAGCAGCCTCGGGACTAGCGGGACCCAAGAGACCCAGTACTTC
CDR3: CASSLGTSGTQETQYF
J: TRBJ2-5
size: NA
D: TRBD2
V: TRBV7-9

DNA: TGTGCCAGCAGCCAAATTTCGGGGGGGCAAGGCCGGGGATCATTAAACATTCAGTACTTC
CDR3: CASSQISGGQGRGSLNIQYF
J: TRBJ2-4
size: NA
D: TRBD2
V: TRBV3-1/TRBV3-2

DNA: TGTGCCACCAAACTCCCCGGAACTAGCGTTCTGCCCTCCTACGAGCAGTACTTC
CDR3: CATKLPGTSVLPSYEQYF
J: TRBJ2-7
size: NA
D: TRBD2
V: TRBV15

DNA: TGTGCCAGGGGGGACAGGGGTAATGAGCAGTTCTTC
CDR3: CARGDRGNEQFF
J: TRBJ2-1
size: NA
D: TRBD1
V: TRBV6-5

DNA: TGTGCCAGCAGTGAACTAGCGGGGGGCCAGGACGAGCAGTACTTC
CDR3: CASSELAGGQDEQYF
J: TRBJ2-7
size: NA
D: TRBD2
V: TRBV2

DNA: TGTGCCAGTAGCCTCAGGGGGTTCGATTCACCCCTCCACTTT
CDR3: CASSLRGFDSPLHF
J: TRBJ1-6
size: NA
D: TRBD1
V: TRBV19

DNA: TGTGCTAGCATACGACAGGGCTGGAGCACTGAAGCTTTCTTT
CDR3: CASIRQGWSTEAFF
J: TRBJ1-1
size: few
D: TRBD1
V: TRBV12-5

DNA: TGTGCCAGCAGTGAAGGGCAACCTAGCACAGATACGCAGTATTTT
CDR3: CASSEGQPSTDTQYF
J: TRBJ2-3
size: once
D: NA
V: TRBV2